This TCR beta chain stems from a study of relationships among human T cell subsets. Whole-study results and caveats: Over 60% of CD8+ cytotoxic sequences came from clones with over 100 reads. Th1, Th2 and regulatory subsets overlapped substantially in CDR3 sequences.

This CDR3 contains 18 residues. In germline, CDR1 is GTSNPN, CDR2 SVGIG (reference sequence). V lost 2 bases and J 9 bases, leaving 29 bases between the germline ends. This clonotype was seen a few times. Its cognate antigen is unknown. TCR alpha and beta CDR3s were amplified from mRNA by semiquantitative ARM-PCR. In ARM-PCR, communal superprimers followed tagged nested gene-specific primers for exponential amplification. Nested primers were removed by exonuclease before the second PCR round. TCRdb independently ran MiXCR on the multiplex PCR reads; one entry per CDR3 protein. The sample has some 4,600 distinct CDR3 sequences, approximately 84% seen once.

The source is a man aged 35-49 years in good health. The chain couples TRBV30 to TRBJ2-1; D is unresolved. Specimen: total T cells sorted from blood. CDR3 sequence (DNA): TGTGCCTGGAGTTCCCCTGTCGGACGGGTCCGTGGGTTGGCTGAGCAGTTCTTC. Translating it yields CAWSSPVGRVRGLAEQFF.